This T cell receptor beta chain was sequenced for a study of spatial heterogeneity in lung cancer. About the study: Available follow-up PBMC samples were sequenced, at a median of approximately 24 months post-resection. General study points: The study found ubiquitous expanded tumor TCRs in blood more at resection than follow-up.

This clonotype was observed a few times. Its antigen is currently unknown. Germline CDR1 reads DFQATT; CDR2 reads SNEGSKA (reference sequence). The CDR3 has 11 amino acids. Deletions cut 4 bases from V and 7 bases from J, with 10 bases between. One entry per CDR3 protein, called by TCRdb with MiXCR from the 5' RACE reads. The table includes more than 40,000 distinct CDR3 sequences, approximately 22% detected once. Noted time point: blood at routine non-recurrence follow-up after resection. Sequencing of whole RNA from tumor, nontumor lung or frozen PBMC involved no sorting. This specimen consisted of PBMCs, obtained at follow-up. The V and J genes are TRBV20-1 and TRBJ1-2; D not certain. The receptor's source is a female donor with early-stage non-small cell lung cancer. The CDR3 sequence: CSAMKTPGYTF. CDR3 bases: TGCAGTGCTATGAAGACCCCTGGCTACACCTTC.